Listed below are T cell receptor beta chains from one sample, sequenced in a study of cytomegalovirus exposure and HLA in healthy donors. Only in-frame clones appear in the TCRdb table, and some are missing; sequencing was by immunoSEQ multiplex PCR. Counted here are 150,000 to 250,000 clones, 65% to 90% occurring once; the ten biggest clones make up 13%. The specimen was PBMCs. The receptor set was obtained from a woman aged 25 to 45 in good health and CMV-seropositive. CDR3s include the opening cysteine and the closing phenylalanine or tryptophan. The D gene is left open where the match is weak. The size of a clone is reported for some rows only, either as once, few or many, or as a class for expanded clones.

J gene | clone size | CDR3 length | V gene | D gene | CDR3 DNA | CDR3 protein
TRBJ2-3 | NA | 17 | TRBV4-1 | NA | TGCGCCAGCAGCCAACAAAGCGGTTTTCCCCGCACAGATACGCAGTATTTT | CASSQQSGFPRTDTQYF
TRBJ2-2 | NA | 17 | TRBV5-3 | NA | TGTGCCAGAAGCCCCCCGAATGCCTGGGGGGAGAGAGGGGAGCTGTTTTTT | CARSPPNAWGERGELFF
TRBJ1-4 | NA | 13 | TRBV29-1 | NA | TGCAGCGTTGTTAAGGAGGAATCTGAAAAACTGTTTTTT | CSVVKEESEKLFF
TRBJ1-4 | NA | 15 | TRBV9 | TRBD1 | TGTGCCAGCAGCGCCTCCGGGACAGCTAATGAAAAACTGTTTTTT | CASSASGTANEKLFF
TRBJ1-5 | NA | 19 | TRBV7-8 | NA | TGTGCCAGCAGCTTAGGCTGGCAAGAGGGCTCGAGTCGCAATCAGCCCCAGCATTTT | CASSLGWQEGSSRNQPQHF
TRBJ2-7 | NA | 14 | TRBV2 | NA | TGTGCCAGCTTGGCTGATCCAAGCTCCTACGAGCAGTACTTC | CASLADPSSYEQYF
TRBJ1-3 | NA | 15 | TRBV2 | NA | TGTGCCAGCAGTGGGGTCGCCAGGGATTTTCTCACCATATATTTT | CASSGVARDFLTIYF
TRBJ2-7 | NA | 12 | TRBV28 | NA | TGTGCCAGCCAGGGCAACTCCTACGAGCAGTACTTC | CASQGNSYEQYF
TRBJ2-3 | NA | 16 | TRBV5-4 | NA | TGTGCCAGCAGCTTGGGGGTCGGTAGCGGAACAGATACGCAGTATTTT | CASSLGVGSGTDTQYF
TRBJ2-7 | NA | 15 | TRBV27 | TRBD1 | TGTGCCAGCAGTGGTGCCGGGACAGGGTCCCGCGAGCAGTACTTC | CASSGAGTGSREQYF
TRBJ1-2 | NA | 16 | TRBV25-1 | TRBD1 | TGTGCCAGCAGTGACCCCTCCGGGGGACAGGTGGCCGGCTACACCTTC | CASSDPSGGQVAGYTF
TRBJ1-2 | NA | 14 | TRBV5-1 | TRBD1 | TGCGCCAGCAGCTTGGAACAGGGGGCGGATGGCTACACCTTC | CASSLEQGADGYTF
TRBJ1-1 | NA | 13 | TRBV14 | TRBD1 | TGTGCCAGCAGCCAAATCAGGGGGGATGAAGCTTTCTTT | CASSQIRGDEAFF
TRBJ2-1 | NA | 19 | TRBV29-1 | NA | TGCAGCGTTGAAGATTCCCGGTGGGGGTCTAGCGTAGCCTACAATGAGCAGTTCTTC | CSVEDSRWGSSVAYNEQFF
TRBJ2-1 | NA | 12 | TRBV29-1 | NA | TGCAGCGGGACTGGGCGAGCCGATGAGCAGTTCTTC | CSGTGRADEQFF
TRBJ2-7 | NA | 13 | TRBV7-9 | NA | TGTGCCAGCAGCTATCCCGAACCCGGCGAGCAGTACTTC | CASSYPEPGEQYF
TRBJ2-7 | NA | 15 | TRBV6-5 | TRBD2 | TGTGCCAGCAGTTACTCGAAGACTAGCGGCTACGAGCAGTACTTC | CASSYSKTSGYEQYF
TRBJ2-1 | NA | 15 | TRBV7-2 | TRBD2 | TGTGCCAGCAGCTTGGAGCGGGGAGGGTACAATGAGCAGTTCTTC | CASSLERGGYNEQFF
TRBJ2-2 | NA | 14 | TRBV10-3 | NA | TGTGCCATCAGTGTCGGGGTGAACACCGGGGAGCTGTTTTTT | CAISVGVNTGELFF
TRBJ2-3 | NA | 16 | TRBV5-1 | NA | TGCGCCAGCAGCCCGTGGACACTAACTCTCACAGATACGCAGTATTTT | CASSPWTLTLTDTQYF
TRBJ1-2 | once | 18 | TRBV27 | NA | TGTGCCAGCAGTTTTATCGGGAGGAGGAGGGTGGATGACTATGGCTACACCTTC | CASSFIGRRRVDDYGYTF
TRBJ1-1 | few | 14 | TRBV10-2 | NA | TGCGCCAGCAGTGAGGGTCGGGGGACCACTGAAGCTTTCTTT | CASSEGRGTTEAFF
TRBJ1-2 | NA | 14 | TRBV5-1 | NA | TGCGCCAGCAGCTCCCCGGGGGGTAGCTATGGCTACACCTTC | CASSSPGGSYGYTF
TRBJ2-7 | NA | 13 | TRBV29-1 | TRBD1 | TGCAGCGTCGTCAGGACAGGGGTCTACGAGCAGTACTTC | CSVVRTGVYEQYF
TRBJ2-1 | NA | 17 | TRBV9 | TRBD2 | TGTGCCAGCAGCGTAGAGCGGGAGTTGGTTTGGGGCAATGAGCAGTTCTTC | CASSVERELVWGNEQFF
TRBJ2-1 | NA | 14 | TRBV18 | TRBD1 | TGTGCCAGCTCACCCGGGACAGGATCGCGGGAGCAGTTCTTC | CASSPGTGSREQFF
TRBJ1-2 | NA | 14 | TRBV6-5 | NA | TGTGCCAGCAGTTACTCGAGCCGGGTGGAAGGCTACACCTTC | CASSYSSRVEGYTF
TRBJ2-1 | once | 15 | TRBV19 | NA | TGTGCCAGTAGTATAGAGGCAGGCTCCTACAATGAGCAGTTCTTC | CASSIEAGSYNEQFF
TRBJ2-3 | NA | 16 | TRBV6-6 | TRBD2 | TGTGCCAGCAGTTACGGCGGGAGTACGGGCACAGATACGCAGTATTTT | CASSYGGSTGTDTQYF
TRBJ1-2 | NA | 17 | TRBV5-1 | TRBD1 | TGCGCCAGCAGTCGAAGGGGGCCAACGGGGGATATCTATGGCTACACCTTC | CASSRRGPTGDIYGYTF
TRBJ2-6 | NA | 15 | TRBV2 | NA | TGTGCCAGCAGTGAAGCCCGGGGGGGGGCCAACGTCCTGACTTTC | CASSEARGGANVLTF